One and the same sample provided the 16 T cell receptor beta chains below, sequenced in a study of technical replicates of blood from several donors. Repertoires were generated with immunoSEQ multiplex PCR, while TCRdb's copy carries only in-frame clones and drops some. The sample lists 80,000 to 95,000 clones, 90% to 96% seen once, with about 0.34% in the top ten. The sequencing input was T cells isolated from PBMCs. These receptors originate from a human donor in good health.

V gene TRBV10-3 combines with J gene TRBJ1-5; D is unresolved. The CDR3 consists of 13 residues. Germline CDR1 and CDR2: ENHRY and SYGVKD. Trimming removed 0 bases from V and 4 bases from J, with 4 bases in between. The CDR3 DNA is TGTGCCATCAGTGAGTCTCCAAATCAGCCCCAGCATTTT. This gives the protein CAISESPNQPQHF.

The rearrangement joins TRBV19 to TRBJ1-1; TRBD1 agrees at 8 bases. V lost 8 bases and J lost 4; bases outside the gene matches: 9. This CDR3 is built from 14 residues. Germline assignment: CDR1 LNHDA and CDR2 SQIVND (reference sequence). The CDR3 protein is CASDGQGLGTEAFF. The CDR3 DNA reads as TGTGCCAGTGATGGACAGGGTCTGGGCACTGAAGCTTTCTTT.

The rearrangement links TRBV6-6 to TRBJ1-1; 7 bases match TRBD1. The trim removed 0 bases at V and 12 bases at J, leaving 7 bases unmatched. CDR3 size: 13 residues. The germline V gene has CDR1 MNHNY and CDR2 SVGAGI (reference sequence). CDR3 DNA: TGTGCCAGCAGTTACTCCGCCGACAGGGAAACTTTCTTT. Translating it yields CASSYSADRETFF.

This clone showed up just once. The chain uses TRBV7-8 and TRBJ1-1; no reliable D call. The germline CDR1 and CDR2 sequences are SGHVS and FQNEAQ. This CDR3 contains 13 residues. V was shortened by 6 bases and J by 0 bases, with 8 bases between the two germline ends. CDR3 coding DNA: TGTGCCAGCAGTCCGTTAATGAACACTGAAGCTTTCTTT. Amino acid sequence: CASSPLMNTEAFF.

The V and J genes are TRBV6-1 and TRBJ1-4, with TRBD1 as a possible D gene (6 bases). Between the trimmed V and J ends, which lost 4 bases and 8 bases, there was a span of 14 bases. The CDR3 has 14 amino acids. Looked up from germline, CDR1 is MNHNS and CDR2 is SASEGT. This chain's CDR3 is CASSGWGLGEKLFF. The CDR3 DNA sequence: TGTGCCAGCAGTGGTTGGGGGCTGGGAGAAAAACTGTTTTTT.

This sequence joins TRBV11-3 and TRBJ1-1, with no clear D. The V end was cut by 0 bases, the J end by 1 base, with 6 bases between. The V gene's germline CDR1 is SGHNT and CDR2 YENEEA. The CDR3 covers 14 residues. The CDR3, as DNA: TGTGCCAGCAGCTTAGAACACGAGAACACTGAAGCTTTCTTT. It is translated as CASSLEHENTEAFF.

J is TRBJ2-7 and V is TRBV28; 8 positions agree with TRBD1. Germline loops: CDR1 MDHEN, CDR2 SYDVKM. V lost 5 bases, J lost 2 bases, and 11 bases stayed unmatched. The CDR3 runs 16 residues. In DNA, the CDR3 is TGTGCCAGCAGTCCACACCCATGGACAGGGACCTACGAGCAGTACTTC. Amino acids: CASSPHPWTGTYEQYF.

Only one count was recorded for this clone. V and J are TRBV19 and TRBJ2-1; the D gene is possibly TRBD2 (6 bases). The CDR3 is 13 amino acids. Germline values: CDR1 LNHDA, CDR2 SQIVND (reference sequence). The germline V and J ends were trimmed by 8 bases and 5 bases, with 13 bases remaining between them. The CDR3 DNA reads as TGTGCCAGTGATAGCGGAAGACACAATGAGCAGTTCTTC. This sequence encodes CASDSGRHNEQFF.

The chain joins TRBV19 to TRBJ1-3; D not certain. The CDR3 extends over 15 amino acids. V lost 7 bases and J lost 0, with 13 bases in between. Germline CDR1 LNHDA, CDR2 SQIVND (reference sequence). The CDR3 sequence: CASNTETFSGNTIYF. CDR3 sequence (DNA): TGTGCCAGTAACACAGAAACCTTCTCTGGAAACACCATATATTTT. The full variable domain, in which reference TRBV19 and TRBJ1-3 provide the parts outside the CDR3, is DGGITQSPKYLFRKEGQNVTLSCEQNLNHDAMYWYRQDPGQGLRLIYYSQIVNDFQKGDIAEGYSVSREKKESFPLTVTSAQKNPTAFYLCASNTETFSGNTIYFGEGSWLTVV.

The chain recombines TRBV30 with TRBJ2-7; 9 bases are a match to TRBD1. Germline V lookup: CDR1 GTSNPN, CDR2 SVGIG (reference sequence). Trimming removed 5 bases from V and 5 bases from J; junction bases left unmatched: 4. There are 12 residues in the CDR3. CDR3 nucleotide sequence: TGTGCCTGGGGGGACAGGGCCCACGAGCAGTACTTC. Protein: CAWGDRAHEQYF.

The V gene is TRBV15, the J gene TRBJ2-3; TRBD1 might be the D (6 bases). The CDR3 is 15 amino acids. Germline V gives CDR1 LNHNV, CDR2 YYDKDF (reference sequence). V lost 1 base and J 5 bases, leaving 13 bases between the germline ends. CDR3 in amino acids: CATSRVPGVQDTQYF. The CDR3 DNA reads TGTGCCACCAGCAGAGTCCCAGGGGTGCAAGATACGCAGTATTTT. Complete variable domain (other parts from reference TRBV15 and TRBJ2-3): DAMVIQNPRYQVTQFGKPVTLSCSQTLNHNVMYWYQQKSSQAPKLLFHYYDKDFNNEADTPDNFQSRRPNTSFCFLDIRSPGLGDTAMYLCATSRVPGVQDTQYFGPGTRLTVL.

The gene calls are TRBV19 and TRBJ1-5; perhaps TRBD1 as D (5 bases). V shed 5 bases and J shed 5 bases, with 10 bases lying between them. This CDR3 has 13 amino acids. The germline V gene has CDR1 LNHDA and CDR2 SQIVND (reference sequence). The CDR3 DNA is TGTGCCAGTAGTTCCCGCAGGGATCAGCCCCAGCATTTT. Its translation: CASSSRRDQPQHF.

V is TRBV19 and J is TRBJ2-7, with D possibly TRBD2 on 6 matching bases. This CDR3 is built from 17 residues. Trimming took 2 bases from V and 2 from J, leaving 19 bases between them. The V gene's germline CDR1 is LNHDA and CDR2 SQIVND (reference sequence). The CDR3 is CASSIRDGIAVTYEQYF. CDR3 DNA: TGTGCCAGTAGTATAAGGGACGGGATAGCGGTAACCTACGAGCAGTACTTC. The variable domain in full, completed from reference TRBV19 and TRBJ2-7, reads DGGITQSPKYLFRKEGQNVTLSCEQNLNHDAMYWYRQDPGQGLRLIYYSQIVNDFQKGDIAEGYSVSREKKESFPLTVTSAQKNPTAFYLCASSIRDGIAVTYEQYFGPGTRLTVT.

J is TRBJ2-1 and V is TRBV6-5; 13 nucleotides align to TRBD2. The CDR3 runs to 15 residues. Germline V gives CDR1 MNHEY, CDR2 SVGAGI. V was clipped by 6 bases and J by 8 bases; unmatched bases: 7. As DNA, the CDR3 is TGTGCCAGCAGACCGACTAGCGGGAGGATCGATGAGCAGTTCTTC. It yields the protein CASRPTSGRIDEQFF.

The CDR3 protein is CAWSDGLLTGELFF. The CDR3 nucleotides are TGTGCCTGGAGTGATGGGCTGCTCACCGGGGAGCTGTTTTTT. The chain carries TRBV30 and TRBJ2-2; D not resolved. Deletions cut 1 base from V and 4 bases from J, with 10 bases between. There are 14 residues in the CDR3. Germline V CDR1 and CDR2: GTSNPN, SVGIG (reference sequence).

The chain has TRBV6-1 and TRBJ2-1; D remains unclear. Germline CDR1 and CDR2: MNHNS and SASEGT. Trimming removed 8 bases at V and 0 bases at J, with 11 bases between. The CDR3 extends over 14 amino acids. CDR3 amino acids: CASSETVSYNEQFF. The CDR3 DNA reads as TGTGCCAGCTCAGAAACAGTCTCCTACAATGAGCAGTTCTTC.